Listed here are 21 T cell receptor beta chains from one sample, sequenced in a study of T cells in Graves' hyperthyroidism and ophthalmopathy. Amplification of TCR beta CDR3 regions used RNA as the template. The primer set for the first-round RT-PCR of the TCR CDR3 was HTBI. TCRdb used MiXCR to reprocess the multiplex PCR reads, holding one entry per CDR3 protein. The repertoire holds 500,000 to 550,000 distinct CDR3 sequences, with around 20% as singletons. The sequenced sample was blood. The origin of the receptors is a man aged 35 to 55 with Graves' ophthalmopathy.

The sample holds a few counts of this clonotype. The chain links TRBV27 to TRBJ1-2; 12 bases map to TRBD1. The CDR3 length is 18 residues. Germline values: CDR1 MNHEY, CDR2 SMNVEV (reference sequence). V trimming: 1 base; J trimming: 3 bases; junction bases outside the gene matches: 9. The CDR3 DNA reads TGTGCCAGCAGTTTATATGGGACAGGGGGCCCCAGGGACTATGGCTACACCTTC. Residues: CASSLYGTGGPRDYGYTF.

The rearrangement links TRBV15 to TRBJ1-1; tentatively, D is TRBD1 (6 bases). The V end was cut by 1 base, the J end by 2 bases, with 11 bases between. Germline V gene data show CDR1 as LNHNV and CDR2 as YYDKDF (reference sequence). The CDR3 runs to 15 residues. In nucleotides, the CDR3 is TGTGCCACCAGCAGAGCAGGGGTTTATAACACTGAAGCTTTCTTT. Translating it yields CATSRAGVYNTEAFF.

The table lists this clonotype with many counts. The rearrangement uses TRBV3-1 and TRBJ1-5; no reliable D call. In germline, CDR1 is LGHDT, CDR2 YNNKEL (reference sequence). The CDR3 has 14 residues. V lost 5 bases and J 1 base, leaving 9 bases between the germline ends. CDR3 region: CASSDARSNQPQHF. CDR3 nucleotide sequence: TGTGCCAGCAGCGACGCACGGAGCAATCAGCCCCAGCATTTT.

This clonotype has only a few counts. The CDR3 DNA follows: TGCAGTGCTAGAACCGACTTCAATGAGCAGTTCTTC. This sequence encodes CSARTDFNEQFF. The chain joins TRBV20-1 to TRBJ2-1; no clear D. CDR3 size: 12 residues. Trimming shortened V by 2 bases and J by 6 bases, and 8 bases separated the two germline ends. Germline CDR1 reads DFQATT; CDR2 reads SNEGSKA (reference sequence).

This chain links TRBV3-1 with TRBJ2-7; D may be TRBD1 or TRBD2 (5 bases each). Germline V gene data show CDR1 as LGHDT and CDR2 as YNNKEL (reference sequence). V was clipped by 3 bases and J by 2 bases, with 17 bases between them. CDR3 length: 16 amino acids. Written as DNA, the CDR3 is TGTGCCAGCAGCCATCACGCCGGGACGGGGACCTACGAGCAGTACTTC. It translates to CASSHHAGTGTYEQYF.

This clonotype was detected only a few times. In nucleotides, the CDR3 is TGTGCCAGCAGTTACGGCGGGGGGAGCACAGATACGCAGTATTTT. It yields the protein CASSYGGGSTDTQYF. V is TRBV6-6 and J is TRBJ2-3; 8 nucleotides align to TRBD2. V was clipped by 2 bases and J by 0 bases; unmatched bases: 1. This CDR3 has 15 amino acids. The germline CDR1 and CDR2 sequences are MNHNY and SVGAGI (reference sequence).

The genes are TRBV5-4 and TRBJ2-1, with 10 nucleotides matching TRBD2. The CDR3 totals 15 residues. V lost 5 bases and J lost 2; bases outside the gene matches: 4. Germline V CDR1 and CDR2: SGHNT, YYREEE (reference sequence). DNA of the CDR3: TGTGCCAGCAGGACCGGGACTAGCGCCTACAATGAGCAGTTCTTC. Translating it yields CASRTGTSAYNEQFF. The variable domain in full, completed from reference TRBV5-4 and TRBJ2-1, reads ETGVTQSPTHLIKTRGQQVTLRCSSQSGHNTVSWYQQALGQGPQFIFQYYREEENGRGNFPPRFSGLQFPNYSSELNVNALELDDSALYLCASRTGTSAYNEQFFGPGTRLTVL.

The chain has TRBV6-2 or TRBV6-3 and TRBJ2-2; 9 nucleotides match TRBD2. CDR1 MNHEY and CDR2 SVGEGT come from the germline V gene. V gave up 2 bases and J gave up 1 base; unmatched junction bases: 5. The CDR3 totals 17 residues. The CDR3 reads CASSYTPSGVNTGELFF. CDR3 bases: TGTGCCAGCAGTTACACCCCTAGCGGGGTGAACACCGGGGAGCTGTTTTTT.

A note on this clonotype: Just one base apart from a much larger clone, this may be a read error. The chain recombines TRBV13 with TRBJ1-1; D gene ambiguous. The CDR3 sequence is 12 residues long. V was pared by 5 bases and J by 6 bases, with 10 bases between. CDR1 PRHDT and CDR2 FYEKMQ come from the germline V gene (reference sequence). The CDR3, as DNA: TGTGCCAGCAGCCAATTAAGGGCTGAAGCTTTCTTT. This sequence encodes CASSQLRAEAFF.

The rearrangement uses TRBV20-1 and TRBJ2-5; 7 nucleotides line up with TRBD1. There are 11 residues in the CDR3. The ends lost 5 bases at V and 5 bases at J; junction bases unmatched: 2. CDR1 DFQATT and CDR2 SNEGSKA come from the germline V gene (reference sequence). CDR3 sequence (DNA): TGCAGTGCTCACAGGGGCGAGACCCAGTACTTC. This translates into CSAHRGETQYF.

This clonotype was observed a handful of times. The gene calls are TRBV7-8 and TRBJ2-1, with a possible D match to TRBD2 (6 bases). The V and J ends lost 1 base and 0 bases respectively, with 7 bases between them. Looked up from germline, CDR1 is SGHVS and CDR2 is FQNEAQ. The CDR3 length is 15 residues. This chain's CDR3 is CASSLGGVSYNEQFF. CDR3 DNA sequence: TGTGCCAGCAGCTTAGGCGGGGTCTCCTACAATGAGCAGTTCTTC.

This clonotype was seen many times. The chain is built from TRBV3-1 and TRBJ1-2; D is possibly TRBD1 (5 bases). The V end was cut by 7 bases, the J end by 1 base, with 16 bases between. This CDR3 has 15 residues. Germline V gene lookup returns CDR1 LGHDT and CDR2 YNNKEL (reference sequence). The CDR3 nucleotides read TGTGCCAGCACTACGGGGGGGAAGCATAACTATGGCTACACCTTC. This encodes CASTTGGKHNYGYTF.

The V and J genes are TRBV6-5 and TRBJ2-7, with 11 bases that match TRBD2. Trimming took 2 bases from V and 3 from J; bases not matched to a gene: 15. The V gene's germline CDR1 is MNHEY and CDR2 SVGAGI. The CDR3 is 19 residues long. The CDR3, as DNA: TGTGCCAGCAGTTACCCCGGGTCCCTCGGACTAGCGGGTCTCTACGAGCAGTACTTC. Translation gives CASSYPGSLGLAGLYEQYF.

This clonotype was observed many times. V is TRBV7-6 and J is TRBJ2-1; 11 nucleotides align to TRBD2. The CDR3 length is 15 residues. From germline, CDR1 is SGHVS and CDR2 FNYEAQ. J lost 5 bases, V lost 6 bases, and 6 bases had no gene match. The CDR3, as DNA: TGTGCCAGCAGTTATAGCGGGGGGGCCCACAATGAGCAGTTCTTC. It translates to CASSYSGGAHNEQFF.

This clonotype appeared many times. This chain's CDR3 is CSAETVVGLAYEQYF. DNA for the CDR3: TGCAGTGCGGAGACGGTCGTCGGACTTGCCTACGAGCAGTACTTC. The chain joins TRBV20-1 to TRBJ2-7, with a weak D call TRBD2 (5 bases). V lost 6 bases and J lost 2, with 20 bases in between. The V gene's germline CDR1 is DFQATT and CDR2 SNEGSKA (reference sequence). The CDR3 sequence is 15 residues long.

This clonotype was recorded at least ten times. The chain is built from TRBV3-1 and TRBJ2-3, with D perhaps matching TRBD1 (6 bases). V lost 4 bases and J 1 base, leaving 12 bases between the germline ends. This CDR3 contains 15 residues. Germline CDR1 is LGHDT and CDR2 is YNNKEL (reference sequence). CDR3 loop: CASSRQALGTDTQYF. The CDR3 DNA sequence: TGTGCCAGCAGCCGACAGGCGCTGGGCACAGATACGCAGTATTTT.

DNA of the CDR3: TGTGCCAGCAGCCTAGGGCCTAGCGGCCACAATGAGCAGTTCTTC. This translates into CASSLGPSGHNEQFF. The V call is TRBV7-2, the J call TRBJ2-1, with 7 bases aligning to TRBD2. This CDR3 comprises 15 residues. The junction had 9 bases not matched to a gene; V was cut back by 5 bases and J by 5 bases. Germline CDR1 and CDR2: SGHTA and FQGNSA.

Points on this clonotype: The conserved phenylalanine or tryptophan normally closing the CDR3 is absent here, so this likely arose from a read error. This chain links TRBV11-2 with TRBJ2-7; D is perhaps TRBD1 (6 bases). Germline loops: CDR1 SGHAT, CDR2 FQNNGV. V gave up 5 bases and J gave up 1 base, with 12 bases separating them. This CDR3 has 14 amino acids. The DNA for the CDR3 is TGTGCCAGCAGCATCCGGGACACTTCCTACGAGCAGTACCTC. Translation: CASSIRDTSYEQYL.

Details on this clonotype: Its ends do not fully match the called genes, so a read error is possible. V usage is TRBV27 and J usage is TRBJ1-2; TRBD1 is a possible D gene (5 bases). The length of the CDR3 is 15 residues. The germline gives CDR1 MNHEY, CDR2 SMNVEV (reference sequence). CDR3 region: CASSLSRGWPFGCTF. DNA for the CDR3: TGTGCCAGCAGTTTATCCCGGGGGTGGCCCTTTGGCTGCACCTTC.

The sample holds a few counts of this clonotype. This chain connects TRBV7-2 to TRBJ1-5; 7 bases fit TRBD1. Germline-derived CDR1 and CDR2 are SGHTA and FQGNSA. There are 17 residues in the CDR3. J was trimmed by 1 base and V by 1 base; bases with no gene match: 7. In nucleotides, the CDR3 is TGTGCCAGCAGCTTAGAAGGGGGCGCGGGGAGCAATCAGCCCCAGCATTTT. Its translation: CASSLEGGAGSNQPQHF.

The chain is built from TRBV3-1 and TRBJ2-1; 10 bases agree with TRBD2. Per germline, CDR1 LGHDT and CDR2 YNNKEL (reference sequence). V shed 6 bases, J shed 12 bases, and the junction held 14 bases outside the gene matches. The CDR3 runs 15 residues. The CDR3 sequence: CASSPWASGGIRQFF. The CDR3 region has the DNA TGTGCCAGCAGTCCTTGGGCTAGCGGGGGTATTCGGCAGTTCTTC.